Listed below are T cell receptor beta chains from one sample, sequenced in a study of cytomegalovirus exposure and HLA in healthy donors. TCRdb's table, derived via immunoSEQ multiplex PCR, lists solely in-frame clones and lacks some. The table has tens of thousands of clones, 85% to 95% seen once. Sequencing was carried out using PBMCs. The receptor set was obtained from a woman in her late teens or twenties in good health and CMV-seropositive. CDR3s leave out the opening cysteine and the closing phenylalanine or tryptophan. A D gene is named only where the DNA matches it firmly.

v_call d_call cdr3_aa
TRBV30 . AWSLPGEQF
TRBV13 . ASSSMGPVRGNTIY
TRBV4-1 TRBD2 ASSLNEAGSSYNEQF
TRBV5-1 TRBD2 ASSLVLAGARGETQY
TRBV6-5 . ASSPQNEKLF
TRBV2 TRBD2 ASRPGLAQSTDTQY
TRBV7-3 TRBD2 ASSPSTSGSGEQY
TRBV29-1 . SVAGGERGASYEQY
TRBV28 . ASTLGTEAF
TRBV28 TRBD1 ASSQTGNYGYT
TRBV4-1 . ASSQDGLAVYNQPQH
TRBV4-3 TRBD1 ASSQGLGDRGYEQY
TRBV5-1 . ASSLGAASPNSPLH
TRBV4-3 TRBD1 ASSQATGGYEQY
TRBV4-2 . ASSQESGGANTQY
TRBV6-1 . ASSKSPGRGETQY
TRBV28 TRBD2 ASSYSGDPRVSSYEQY
TRBV5-1 TRBD1 ASALGSGTGGYNEQF
TRBV5-6 . ASSLKPPRGGYT
TRBV6-1 TRBD1 ASSRDRNYGYT
TRBV7-9 . ASSLVRSSQVYEQY
TRBV28 . ASSFRGSNQPQH
TRBV7-2 . ASSLRGRSTDTQY
TRBV2 TRBD2 ASTVAGGPETQY
TRBV5-4 TRBD2 ASSFGGALQETQY
TRBV2 TRBD1 ASSVDRPNEKLF
TRBV6-6 . ASNLQETYNSPLH
TRBV5-4 . ASSRKVENYGYT
TRBV28 TRBD2 ASSLSGTSGPF
TRBV14 . ASSQGQAYYGYT
TRBV2 TRBD1 ASSFQGASGANVLT
TRBV28 TRBD2 ASSLPSGSGNEQF
TRBV4-1 . ASSQEKPSGARANTGELF
TRBV7-6 . ASSLGGVEQY
TRBV9 . ASSSRDGEETQY
TRBV10-3 . ASESGNTIY
TRBV19 . ASSIGQMGYSNQPQH
TRBV11-2 . ASSAARIVGTQY
TRBV19 TRBD2 ASSIGGNNQETQY
TRBV19 TRBD1 ASSMGQGAYEQY
TRBV19 . ASTPRGLVTDTQY
TRBV4-2 . ASSQVGGSNQPQH